The 25 T cell receptor beta chains below come from one sample, sequenced in a study of T cell responses to AZD1222 COVID-19 vaccine (dated by TCRdb to the early 2020s). Libraries were built with the immunoSEQ multiplex PCR assay. Entries here come from immuneACCESS through TCRdb and include only in-frame sequences with V and J called. Some clones fail to appear in such tables; in the studies checked, an unresolved V gene covers under half of the shortfall, and the cause of the remainder is unknown. This sample gives 100,000 or so clones in total; approximately 81% of them show up just once. Clones ranked in the top ten supply over 15% of the sample. Taken with the paper, the label for time point translates to: baseline before first vaccination. Source: peripheral blood, taken on day 0 of AZD1222 vaccination. All receptors come from an adult in good health.

The CDR3 DNA sequence: TGCGCCAGCAGTGATGACTCGCCCTACGAGCAGTACGTC. Translated: CASSDDSPYEQYV. The chain links TRBV10-2 to TRBJ2-7; D is undetermined. Germline V CDR1 and CDR2: WSHSY, SAAADI. CDR3 length equals 13 residues. V was cut by 3 bases and J by 2 bases, with 8 bases left in between.

This CDR3 reads CASSLETALTEAFF. In DNA, the CDR3 is TGTGCCAGCAGCTTGGAGACAGCCCTCACTGAAGCTTTCTTT. The chain links TRBV5-6 to TRBJ1-1; possible D gene TRBD1, 5 bases. Germline CDR1 SGHDT, CDR2 YYEEEE. The CDR3 totals 14 residues. Trimming removed 0 bases from V and 4 bases from J, with 10 bases in between.

The chain uses TRBV23-1 and TRBJ2-5; 10 positions agree with TRBD1. TRBV23-1 is noted as an ORF with a role that remains uncertain. Trimming took 3 bases from V and 3 from J; bases not matched to a gene: 4. The CDR3 extends over 15 amino acids. CDR3 nucleotide sequence: TGCGCCAGCAGTCATGCGGACAGGGGGAAAGAGACCCAGTACTTC. Encoded protein: CASSHADRGKETQYF.

The chain uses TRBV7-9 and TRBJ2-1; no definite D call. The CDR3 is 11 residues long. Trimming pared 2 bases from V and 7 bases from J, leaving 3 bases between. Germline loops: CDR1 SEHNR, CDR2 FQNEAQ (reference sequence). The CDR3 DNA reads as TGTGCCAGCAGCTTAATAAATGAGCAGTTCTTC. This codes for CASSLINEQFF.

V gene TRBV4-3 combines with J gene TRBJ2-1, with D perhaps matching TRBD1 or TRBD2 (7 bases each). V lost 1 base and J lost 6, with 13 bases in between. The CDR3 contains 15 residues. The V gene's germline CDR1 is LGHNA and CDR2 YSLEER. The CDR3 is CASSQAGGGSNEQFF. CDR3 nucleotides: TGCGCCAGCAGCCAAGCAGGGGGAGGGTCCAATGAGCAGTTCTTC.

The genes are TRBV7-9 and TRBJ2-7, with TRBD1 matching over 7 bases. J was trimmed by 4 bases and V by 5 bases; bases with no gene match: 11. CDR1 SEHNR and CDR2 FQNEAQ come from the germline V gene (reference sequence). This CDR3 spans 15 amino acids. CDR3 bases: TGTGCCAGCAGCCCAATCACAGGGGCTGGGTACGAGCAGTACTTC. Translating it yields CASSPITGAGYEQYF.

V gene TRBV11-3 combines with J gene TRBJ2-5; perhaps TRBD1 as D (7 bases). The CDR3 has 17 amino acids. V shed 5 bases and J shed 5 bases, with 24 bases lying between them. Looked up from germline, CDR1 is SGHNT and CDR2 is YENEEA. CDR3 amino acids: CASSQGGRAVRGETQYF. CDR3 in DNA: TGTGCCAGCAGCCAGGGGGGCAGAGCCGTAAGGGGGGAGACCCAGTACTTC. The full variable domain, rest sourced from reference TRBV11-3 and TRBJ2-5, is EAGVVQSPRYKIIEKKQPVAFWCNPISGHNTLYWYLQNLGQGPELLIRYENEEAVDDSQLPKDRFSAERLKGVDSTLKIQPAELGDSAVYLCASSQGGRAVRGETQYFGPGTRLLVL.

This clone was recorded once. The junction and the germline gene differ at one end; a read error may be behind it. This sequence joins TRBV7-7 and TRBJ2-7; D remains ambiguous. Germline values: CDR1 SSHAT, CDR2 FNYEAQ (reference sequence). This CDR3 region has 13 residues. The CDR3 region is CASSPATTYEQYF. The CDR3 coding sequence is TGTGCTAGCAGCCCAGCGACCACCTACGAGCAGTACTTC.

The genes are TRBV2 and TRBJ2-5; D not certain. The CDR3 runs to 11 residues. Between the trimmed V and J ends, which lost 4 bases and 7 bases, there was a span of 7 bases. From germline, CDR1 is SNHLY and CDR2 FYNNEI. CDR3 DNA sequence: TGTGCCAGCAGTGTTGGGGTGACCCAGTACTTC. Translating gives CASSVGVTQYF.

The chain uses TRBV29-1 and TRBJ1-1; D call uncertain. Germline CDR1 reads SQVTM; CDR2 reads ANQGSEA. The CDR3 is made up of 12 amino acids. As DNA, the CDR3 is TGCACCACCTTCCGGTCGGACACTGAAGCTTTCTTT. This codes for CTTFRSDTEAFF.

This clone was counted a few times. The gene calls are TRBV5-4 and TRBJ2-3, with 9 bases matching TRBD1. This CDR3 has 16 residues. Germline CDR1 reads SGHNT; CDR2 reads YYREEE (reference sequence). J lost 1 base, V lost 3 bases, and 6 bases had no gene match. The chain's CDR3 is CASSSGTGKRTDTQYF. Here the CDR3 DNA reads TGTGCCAGCAGCTCCGGGACAGGGAAACGCACAGATACGCAGTATTTT.

This sequence joins TRBV11-2 and TRBJ1-1, with D unclear. The germline V and J ends were trimmed by 5 bases and 1 base, with 8 bases remaining between them. The CDR3 is 13 residues long. Germline V gene sequence: CDR1 SGHAT, CDR2 FQNNGV. The CDR3 loop reads CASSSGPNTEAFF. The CDR3 nucleotides are TGTGCCAGCAGCAGCGGACCGAACACTGAAGCTTTCTTT.

This chain links TRBV28 with TRBJ1-2, with a tentative D call TRBD1 (5 bases). CDR1 is MDHEN, CDR2 SYDVKM, per germline. V was trimmed by 7 bases and J by 2 bases, leaving 17 bases between them. CDR3 length: 15 amino acids. For the CDR3, the DNA is TGTGCCAGCACCTCCCCGGGGCAGCTGAACTATGGCTACACCTTC. It specifies CASTSPGQLNYGYTF.

The rearrangement joins TRBV28 to TRBJ1-1; no firm D call. CDR1 MDHEN and CDR2 SYDVKM come from the germline V gene. CDR3 length: 14 residues. V lost 4 bases and J 0 bases, leaving 9 bases between the germline ends. The CDR3 DNA reads as TGTGCCAGCAGTTCGGGAACCATGAACACTGAAGCTTTCTTT. It yields the protein CASSSGTMNTEAFF. Full variable domain (remainder filled in from reference TRBV28 and TRBJ1-1): DVKVTQSSRYLVKRTGEKVFLECVQDMDHENMFWYRQDPGLGLRLIYFSYDVKMKEKGDIPEGYSVSREKKERFSLILESASTNQTSMYLCASSSGTMNTEAFFGQGTRLTVV.

The chain recombines TRBV5-1 with TRBJ2-2, with 8 bases that match TRBD1. The CDR3 length is 16 residues. Germline lookup yields CDR1 SGHRS and CDR2 YFSETQ. The V gene end was trimmed by 2 bases and the J gene end by 2 bases; junction bases not matched to a gene: 5. The CDR3 coding sequence is TGCGCCAGCAGCTTTGTACAGGGGGGTAACACCGGGGAGCTGTTTTTT. Its protein is CASSFVQGGNTGELFF.

This chain joins TRBV6-5 and TRBJ1-2; D not resolved. Germline CDR1 is MNHEY and CDR2 is SVGAGI. Trimming removed 5 bases from V and 4 bases from J, with 14 bases in between. The CDR3 has 14 amino acids. The chain's CDR3 is CASSPRGNFYGYTF. CDR3 bases: TGTGCCAGCAGTCCCCGGGGAAACTTCTATGGCTACACCTTC.

By its share, this clone is medium-sized. The V call is TRBV6-5, the J call TRBJ2-4; D remains unclear. The V gene lost 4 bases and the J gene lost 4 bases, with 11 bases spanning the gap. The CDR3 length is 14 residues. The germline V gene encodes CDR1 MNHEY and CDR2 SVGAGI. CDR3 amino acids: CASSFKNGKNIQYF. The CDR3, as DNA: TGTGCCAGCAGTTTCAAGAACGGGAAAAACATTCAGTACTTC.

This clone appeared a single time. V is TRBV5-1 and J is TRBJ2-3, with unresolved D. Germline V CDR1 and CDR2: SGHRS, YFSETQ. This CDR3 has 15 residues. Trimming cost V 3 bases and J 1 base, with 12 bases left between them. The CDR3 nucleotides are TGCGCCAGCAGCTCTCAGGTGTTGGGCACAGATACGCAGTATTTT. It translates to CASSSQVLGTDTQYF. Drawing the rest from reference TRBV5-1 and TRBJ2-3, the complete variable domain is KAGVTQTPRYLIKTRGQQVTLSCSPISGHRSVSWYQQTPGQGLQFLFEYFSETQRNKGNFPGRFSGRQFSNSRSEMNVSTLELGDSALYLCASSSQVLGTDTQYFGPGTRLTVL.

In its sample, this clone was seen once. The rearrangement joins TRBV7-9 to TRBJ2-7; D not certain. This CDR3 has 15 amino acids. Germline values: CDR1 SEHNR, CDR2 FQNEAQ (reference sequence). V lost 2 bases and J lost 6, with 17 bases in between. CDR3 sequence reads: CASSLSRLALAEQYF. The CDR3 bases are TGTGCCAGCAGCTTAAGTCGTTTGGCCCTCGCCGAGCAGTACTTC.

The chain uses TRBV27 and TRBJ1-5, with a weak D call TRBD1 (6 bases). Trimming pared 6 bases from V and 4 bases from J, leaving 13 bases between. The CDR3 loop spans 14 amino acids. Looked up from germline, CDR1 is MNHEY and CDR2 is SMNVEV (reference sequence). CDR3 nucleotide sequence: TGTGCCAGCAGGCAGACAGGTCTTAATCAGCCCCAGCATTTT. Amino acids: CASRQTGLNQPQHF.

The J gene is TRBJ2-1, the V gene TRBV5-4, with a weak D call TRBD1 (7 bases). The CDR3 is 15 residues long. Trimming shortened V by 5 bases and J by 3 bases, and 15 bases separated the two germline ends. Germline loops: CDR1 SGHNT, CDR2 YYREEE (reference sequence). CDR3 sequence (DNA): TGTGCCAGCAGACCAGGGGGGCATTTCTACAATGAGCAGTTCTTC. Its translation is CASRPGGHFYNEQFF.

V and J are TRBV6-1 and TRBJ2-3; D not certain. Looked up from germline, CDR1 is MNHNS and CDR2 is SASEGT. This CDR3 contains 14 residues. V lost 0 bases and J lost 0, with 4 bases in between. This CDR3 reads CASSEAGSTDTQYF. The CDR3 DNA reads TGTGCCAGCAGTGAAGCTGGCAGCACAGATACGCAGTATTTT.

Of note for this clone: A much more abundant neighbour one base away suggests this may be a read error. The V gene is TRBV6-5, the J gene TRBJ2-3; no firm D call. The germline V gene encodes CDR1 MNHEY and CDR2 SVGAGI. The CDR3 is 11 residues long. V dropped 5 bases and J dropped 3 bases, with 3 bases sitting between them. The CDR3 loop reads CASSQTDTQYF. CDR3 bases: TGTGCCAGCAGTCAGACAGATACGCAGTATTTT.

This clone was counted a single time. The genes are TRBV18 and TRBJ1-1; D is unresolved. Germline assignment: CDR1 KGHSH and CDR2 LQKENI. V gave up 2 bases and J gave up 3 bases, with 7 bases separating them. The CDR3 extends over 13 amino acids. CDR3 residues: CASSPGWDTEAFF. CDR3 in DNA: TGTGCCAGCTCACCAGGGTGGGACACTGAAGCTTTCTTT.

The chain recombines TRBV12-3 or TRBV12-4 with TRBJ1-5; tentatively, D is TRBD1 (5 bases). V lost 5 bases and J lost 4, with 6 bases in between. The CDR3 length is 12 residues. The CDR3 nucleotides are TGTGCCAGCAGTACAGGTAATCAGCCCCAGCATTTT. Its protein product is CASSTGNQPQHF.